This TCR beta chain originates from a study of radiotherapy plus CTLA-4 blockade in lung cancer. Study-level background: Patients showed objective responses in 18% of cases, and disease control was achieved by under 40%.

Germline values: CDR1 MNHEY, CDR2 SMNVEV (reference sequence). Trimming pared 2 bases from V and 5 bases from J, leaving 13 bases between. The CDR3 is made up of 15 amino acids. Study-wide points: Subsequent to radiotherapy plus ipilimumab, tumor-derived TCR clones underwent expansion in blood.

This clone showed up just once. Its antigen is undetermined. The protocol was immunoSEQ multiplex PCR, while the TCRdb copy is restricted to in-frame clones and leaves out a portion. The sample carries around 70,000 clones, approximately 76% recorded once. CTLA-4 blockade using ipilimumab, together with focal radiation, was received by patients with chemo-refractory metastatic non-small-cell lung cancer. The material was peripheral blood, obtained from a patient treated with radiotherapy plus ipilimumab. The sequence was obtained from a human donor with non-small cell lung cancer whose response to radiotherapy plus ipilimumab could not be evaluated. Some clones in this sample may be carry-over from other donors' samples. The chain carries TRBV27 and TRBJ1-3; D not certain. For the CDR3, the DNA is TGTGCCAGCAGTTTAACGTCCGGTCCCCGAAACACCATATATTTT. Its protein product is CASSLTSGPRNTIYF.